These T cell receptor beta chains were read from a single sample in a study of T cell responses to AZD1222 COVID-19 vaccine. Measured with immunoSEQ multiplex PCR; TCRdb has only the in-frame clones, and not every one. The sample holds approximately 190,000 clones, about 92% seen once. Sequenced here: peripheral blood, sampled on day 0 of AZD1222 vaccination. Every receptor here comes from an adult in good health. Each CDR3 is given with its conserved first and last residue. D genes are given only for firm matches.

V: TRBV6-5; D: -; J: TRBJ2-3; length: 15; CDR3: CASGVDRGGGDTQYF; DNA: TGTGCCAGCGGCGTGGATCGTGGGGGCGGAGATACGCAGTATTTT
V: TRBV7-6; D: TRBD2; J: TRBJ2-1; length: 18; CDR3: CASSGLGGRTSVYNEQFF; DNA: TGTGCCAGCAGCGGCTTAGGGGGGAGGACTAGCGTCTACAATGAGCAGTTCTTC
V: TRBV11-2; D: -; J: TRBJ2-3; length: 18; CDR3: CASRVASGYFSGTDTQYF; DNA: TGTGCCAGCAGAGTGGCGTCAGGGTACTTTAGCGGCACAGATACGCAGTATTTT
V: TRBV6-5; D: -; J: TRBJ1-5; length: 14; CDR3: CASSPSGSNQPQHF; DNA: TGTGCCAGCAGTCCTTCAGGGAGCAATCAGCCCCAGCATTTT
V: TRBV12-3/TRBV12-4; D: -; J: TRBJ1-1; length: 13; CDR3: CASSPLQGLSAFF; DNA: TGTGCCAGCAGTCCGCTTCAGGGTTTAAGCGCTTTCTTT
V: TRBV6-5; D: -; J: TRBJ2-2; length: 14; CDR3: CASSYSTTAGELFF; DNA: TGTGCCAGCAGTTACTCGACCACGGCCGGGGAGCTGTTTTTT
V: TRBV7-9; D: -; J: TRBJ1-2; length: 13; CDR3: CASSNNRGDGYTF; DNA: TGTGCCAGCAGTAATAATCGAGGGGATGGCTACACCTTC
V: TRBV5-6; D: TRBD1; J: TRBJ2-7; length: 13; CDR3: CASSPGTEMSSDF; DNA: TGTGCCAGCAGCCCTGGGACAGAGATGAGCTCGGACTTC
V: TRBV5-1; D: TRBD1; J: TRBJ1-4; length: 16; CDR3: CASRTQGAMANEKLFF; DNA: TGCGCCAGCAGGACACAGGGGGCGATGGCTAATGAAAAACTGTTTTTT
V: TRBV7-2; D: -; J: TRBJ1-2; length: 13; CDR3: CASSLPGRYGYTF; DNA: TGTGCCAGCAGCCTCCCCGGCAGGTATGGCTACACCTTC
V: TRBV19; D: -; J: TRBJ2-5; length: 16; CDR3: CASRKRLTGRGETQYF; DNA: TGTGCCAGTAGGAAACGACTTACAGGCCGAGGAGAGACCCAGTACTTC
V: TRBV9; D: -; J: TRBJ1-1; length: 16; CDR3: CASSKRGDSMNTEAFF; DNA: TGTGCCAGCAGCAAGAGGGGGGATTCTATGAACACTGAAGCTTTCTTT
V: TRBV19; D: -; J: TRBJ2-1; length: 11; CDR3: CASSPGIGQFF; DNA: TGTGCCAGTAGTCCCGGGATCGGGCAGTTCTTC
V: TRBV7-9; D: -; J: TRBJ2-7; length: 14; CDR3: CASSLEWRVGEQYF; DNA: TGTGCCAGCAGCTTAGAGTGGAGGGTAGGGGAGCAGTACTTC